These 6 T cell receptor beta chains were sequenced from one sample in a study of patients and donors after allogeneic stem cell transplantation. In TCRdb, the RT-PCR reads were re-called with MiXCR into one record per CDR3 protein. The sample includes approximately 160,000 distinct CDR3 sequences, about 32% seen only once; the top ten take about 3%. Sequenced sample: blood, either unsorted or a sorted T cell fraction (not recorded which). These receptors originate from a human donor who was either an allogeneic HSCT recipient or a stem cell or donor lymphocyte infusion donor (not recorded which). It is not recorded whose cells these are; they may come from a transplant donor.

V gene TRBV5-1 combines with J gene TRBJ2-3, with D perhaps TRBD1 or TRBD2 (5 bases each). V was clipped by 0 bases and J by 2 bases, with 16 bases between them. The CDR3 sequence is 17 residues long. The V gene's germline CDR1 is SGHRS and CDR2 YFSETQ. CDR3 residues: CASSLALGTSLTDTQYF. In DNA form, the CDR3 reads TGCGCCAGCAGCTTGGCTTTAGGGACCTCACTCACAGATACGCAGTATTTT. Looking up the rest from reference TRBV5-1 and TRBJ2-3 gives the full variable domain: KAGVTQTPRYLIKTRGQQVTLSCSPISGHRSVSWYQQTPGQGLQFLFEYFSETQRNKGNFPGRFSGRQFSNSRSEMNVSTLELGDSALYLCASSLALGTSLTDTQYFGPGTRLTVL.

This clonotype was detected a few times. V gene TRBV27 combines with J gene TRBJ1-5; the D gene is possibly TRBD1 (6 bases). The CDR3 extends over 14 amino acids. From germline, CDR1 is MNHEY and CDR2 SMNVEV (reference sequence). Trimming pared 4 bases from V and 4 bases from J, leaving 11 bases between. This CDR3 reads CASSWRGTNQPQHF. The CDR3 DNA is TGTGCCAGCAGTTGGAGGGGGACGAATCAGCCCCAGCATTTT.

CDR3: CSLKGREVSDTQYF. The CDR3 DNA is TGCAGCCTGAAGGGGCGGGAGGTGTCAGATACGCAGTATTTT. V is TRBV29-1 and J is TRBJ2-3; TRBD2 matches 8 bases. V dropped 8 bases and J dropped 4; count of bases not matched to a gene: 11. There are 14 residues in the CDR3. Germline V gives CDR1 SQVTM, CDR2 ANQGSEA.

The chain is built from TRBV20-1 and TRBJ2-7; either TRBD1 or TRBD2 may supply D (5 bases each). CDR3 length: 15 residues. From germline, CDR1 is DFQATT and CDR2 SNEGSKA (reference sequence). The germline V and J ends were trimmed by 0 bases and 5 bases, with 17 bases remaining between them. The CDR3 coding sequence is TGCAGTGCTAGAGATCTGTTGACGGGACGGGACGAGCAGTACTTC. Translating gives CSARDLLTGRDEQYF.

This clonotype has more than one count but fewer than ten. J is TRBJ1-1 and V is TRBV20-1, with unresolved D. This CDR3 has 12 amino acids. V was clipped by 0 bases and J by 4 bases, with 6 bases between them. Germline CDR1 is DFQATT and CDR2 is SNEGSKA (reference sequence). The CDR3, as DNA: TGCAGTGCTAGAGATCTCCCCACTGAAGCTTTCTTT. As protein: CSARDLPTEAFF.

The V call is TRBV6-5, the J call TRBJ2-5; no reliable D call. The CDR3 runs to 13 residues. Germline V gives CDR1 MNHEY, CDR2 SVGAGI. Trimming stripped 0 bases from V and 4 bases from J, with 6 bases between. The CDR3 loop is CASSYSTRETQYF. In DNA form, the CDR3 reads TGTGCCAGCAGTTACTCTACGCGAGAGACCCAGTACTTC.